Below are 21 T cell receptor beta chains sequenced from a single sample in a study of CD8+ T cells in alopecia areata. The treatment was: oral pan-JAK inhibitor, 5-10 mg twice daily. Once RNA had been extracted, it was reverse transcribed into cDNA to act as the sequencing template. The method was immunoSEQ multiplex PCR; TCRdb's version includes in-frame clones alone and lacks a portion of them. The sample consists of 50,000 to 65,000 clones, roughly 50% of them appearing once. The sequencing used CD8+ T cells sorted from blood, collected around week 36, from a patient treated with tofacitinib. The receptors were gathered from a human donor with alopecia areata.

V gene TRBV9 combines with J gene TRBJ2-2; D remains unclear. The CDR3 totals 14 residues. The V gene lost 7 bases and the J gene lost 2 bases, with 12 bases spanning the gap. Per germline, CDR1 SGDLS and CDR2 YYNGEE. This chain's CDR3 is CASGLTDNTGELFF. For the CDR3, the DNA is TGTGCCAGCGGCTTGACTGATAACACCGGGGAGCTGTTTTTT.

This clone came up a few times. The chain couples TRBV29-1 to TRBJ2-1, with 12 bases fitting TRBD2. The germline V gene has CDR1 SQVTM and CDR2 ANQGSEA. V was clipped by 5 bases and J by 6 bases; unmatched bases: 5. This CDR3 is 14 amino acids long. CDR3: CSVPPSGRANEQFF. CDR3 nucleotides: TGCAGCGTTCCGCCTAGCGGGAGGGCCAATGAGCAGTTCTTC.

The chain is built from TRBV5-4 and TRBJ2-7, with 9 bases lining up with TRBD1. The V and J ends lost 4 bases and 1 base, in that order; junction bases with no gene match: 18. The germline gives CDR1 SGHNT, CDR2 YYREEE (reference sequence). This CDR3 is built from 19 residues. CDR3 DNA sequence: TGTGCCAGCAGCCAGGGGTACACTACCGGGACAGGGCAATCCTACGAGCAGTACTTC. This translates into CASSQGYTTGTGQSYEQYF.

V and J are TRBV29-1 and TRBJ2-3; 7 positions match TRBD2. Germline V gene lookup returns CDR1 SQVTM and CDR2 ANQGSEA. V lost 4 bases to trimming and J lost 5 bases; unmatched junction nucleotides: 18. The CDR3 is 17 residues long. CDR3 nucleotide sequence: TGCAGCGTTGTATTCCAAATAGCGGGCCTCTTCGGAGATACGCAGTATTTT. Protein sequence: CSVVFQIAGLFGDTQYF.

The sample holds a few counts of this clone. The V and J genes are TRBV12-5 and TRBJ1-1; D unclear. Trimming stripped 3 bases from V and 1 base from J, with 9 bases between. CDR1 and CDR2 (germline): LGHNT, FRNRAP. The CDR3 length is 14 residues. In DNA, the CDR3 is TGTGCTAGTGGTTTTACCGGCACGAACACTGAAGCTTTCTTT. This encodes CASGFTGTNTEAFF.

V is TRBV7-9 and J is TRBJ1-1; D is possibly TRBD1 (6 bases). Trimming removed 4 bases at V and 4 bases at J, with 16 bases between. CDR1 SEHNR and CDR2 FQNEAQ come from the germline V gene (reference sequence). The CDR3 is 15 amino acids. The CDR3 region has the DNA TGTGCCAGCAGCTCGACGGTCGGACAGATCACTGAAGCTTTCTTT. Amino acid sequence: CASSSTVGQITEAFF.

The chain couples TRBV10-3 to TRBJ2-6; a weak D match, TRBD2 (5 bases). The V end was cut by 1 base, the J end by 0 bases, with 7 bases between. This CDR3 is built from 16 residues. Germline V gene lookup returns CDR1 ENHRY and CDR2 SYGVKD. CDR3: CAISEWSGSGANVLTF. In nucleotides, the CDR3 is TGTGCCATCAGTGAGTGGAGCGGCTCTGGGGCCAACGTCCTGACTTTC.

The V gene is TRBV15, the J gene TRBJ2-1; D gene uncertain. Germline CDR1 LNHNV, CDR2 YYDKDF (reference sequence). This CDR3 is built from 12 residues. The V and J ends lost 4 bases and 5 bases respectively, with 6 bases between them. The CDR3 protein is CATSTLNNEQFF. The DNA for the CDR3 is TGTGCCACCAGCACTTTGAACAATGAGCAGTTCTTC.

The table lists this clone with a few counts. The rearrangement uses TRBV7-9 and TRBJ1-2, with D perhaps TRBD1 (6 bases). The CDR3 spans 13 residues. Germline V gene sequence: CDR1 SEHNR, CDR2 FQNEAQ (reference sequence). V dropped 5 bases and J dropped 8 bases, with 15 bases sitting between them. CDR3 sequence (DNA): TGTGCCAGCAGCGCAGGAGGGGGAGGCGGCTACACCTTC. Translating it yields CASSAGGGGGYTF.

This clone has a handful of counts. The chain couples TRBV7-9 to TRBJ2-5; D is perhaps TRBD2 (6 bases). The germline V gene has CDR1 SEHNR and CDR2 FQNEAQ (reference sequence). The CDR3 runs 16 residues. V was cut by 4 bases and J by 5 bases, with 20 bases left in between. This CDR3 reads CASSYPGDGEGETQYF. The CDR3 bases are TGTGCCAGCAGCTATCCGGGGGACGGAGAGGGGGAGACCCAGTACTTC.

In this sample, this clone turned up a few times. This sequence joins TRBV29-1 and TRBJ2-7; 8 bases are shared with TRBD1. From germline, CDR1 is SQVTM and CDR2 ANQGSEA. The CDR3 covers 15 residues. The trim removed 6 bases at V and 3 bases at J, leaving 13 bases unmatched. For the CDR3, the DNA is TGCAGCGTCTCCCTTAGAGGACAGGGATACTACGAGCAGTACTTC. Its protein product is CSVSLRGQGYYEQYF.

V and J are TRBV6-4 and TRBJ1-5; D is ambiguous. This CDR3 contains 12 residues. The V and J ends lost 0 bases and 9 bases respectively, with 6 bases between them. From germline, CDR1 is MRHNA and CDR2 SNTAGT. The CDR3 DNA reads as TGTGCCAGCAGTGACTCCGAGGGGCCCCAGCATTTT. This encodes CASSDSEGPQHF.

CDR3 DNA sequence: TGCAGCGCGCGTGTGGGGCGCGATGGCTACACCTTC. Its protein is CSARVGRDGYTF. The chain couples TRBV29-1 to TRBJ1-2, with D tentatively TRBD1 (5 bases). The CDR3 contains 12 residues. The V end lost 7 bases, the J end lost 6 bases, and 15 bases lay between the germline ends. Germline loops: CDR1 SQVTM, CDR2 ANQGSEA.

This chain links TRBV7-9 with TRBJ2-7, with D possibly TRBD1 on 6 matching bases. Germline V gene data show CDR1 as SEHNR and CDR2 as FQNEAQ (reference sequence). V was clipped by 3 bases and J by 9 bases, with 9 bases between them. The CDR3 extends over 11 amino acids. The CDR3 reads CASSLGTLQYF. Written as DNA, the CDR3 is TGTGCCAGCAGCTTGGGGACATTGCAGTACTTC.

The chain uses TRBV11-2 and TRBJ2-1; 9 nucleotides match TRBD2. Germline trimming cut 5 bases from V and 7 bases from J; bases unmatched to any gene: 15. Germline V gene sequence: CDR1 SGHAT, CDR2 FQNNGV. This CDR3 comprises 17 residues. CDR3 loop: CASSSLPGSGSRNEQFF. As DNA, the CDR3 is TGTGCCAGCAGCAGCCTACCGGGTAGCGGGAGTAGGAATGAGCAGTTCTTC.

The chain recombines TRBV7-6 with TRBJ1-2; D is ambiguous. This CDR3 comprises 13 residues. Germline V gives CDR1 SGHVS, CDR2 FNYEAQ. V lost 5 bases, J lost 7 bases, and 14 bases lay in between. CDR3 amino acids: CASSDRPERGYTF. The CDR3 DNA reads TGTGCCAGCAGCGATAGACCCGAGCGTGGCTACACCTTC.

This chain's CDR3 is CATSREGSQETQYF. The CDR3 DNA sequence: TGTGCCACCAGCAGAGAGGGCAGCCAAGAGACCCAGTACTTC. The chain joins TRBV15 to TRBJ2-5, with unresolved D. CDR3 length: 14 residues. Trimming pared 0 bases from V and 1 base from J, leaving 6 bases between. CDR1 is LNHNV, CDR2 YYDKDF, per germline (reference sequence).

The chain couples TRBV30 to TRBJ2-3; either TRBD1 or TRBD2 may fit D (5 bases each). Germline V gene data show CDR1 as GTSNPN and CDR2 as SVGIG (reference sequence). This CDR3 has 14 residues. Trimming shortened V by 1 base and J by 10 bases, and 18 bases separated the two germline ends. This CDR3 is CAWSAGTHRLPQYF. In DNA form, the CDR3 reads TGTGCCTGGAGTGCCGGGACCCACCGCCTTCCGCAGTATTTT.

This chain joins TRBV7-3 and TRBJ1-2; no clear D. The CDR3 totals 14 residues. V lost 0 bases and J 3 bases, leaving 8 bases between the germline ends. Per the germline V gene, CDR1 is SGHTA and CDR2 is FQGTGA. The CDR3: CASSLTPMDYGYTF. CDR3 in DNA: TGTGCCAGCAGCTTAACTCCGATGGACTATGGCTACACCTTC.

This clone has more than one count but fewer than ten. J is TRBJ2-1 and V is TRBV29-1; maybe TRBD2 (6 bases). The CDR3 runs to 13 residues. V lost 3 bases, J lost 7 bases, and 13 bases lay in between. Germline CDR1 SQVTM, CDR2 ANQGSEA. Here the CDR3 DNA reads TGCAGCGTTGAGGGTCGGGGGAGGAATGAGCAGTTCTTC. Its protein is CSVEGRGRNEQFF.

The gene calls are TRBV23-1 and TRBJ2-2, with 9 bases aligning to TRBD1. TRBV23-1 is flagged as an ORF with uncertain function. V was pared by 9 bases and J by 4 bases, with 12 bases of the junction left unmatched. This CDR3 has 16 residues. The CDR3 protein is CARNLGQGGRTGELFF. CDR3 nucleotide sequence: TGCGCCAGAAACTTGGGACAGGGAGGCCGCACCGGGGAGCTGTTTTTT.